The entry that follows covers one TCR beta chain sequence. What it recognizes is unknown. The data are from a study of coeliac disease. Across the whole study: Disease groups: newly diagnosed active, refractory type I, gluten-free-diet controlled.

Profiling relied on immunoSEQ multiplex PCR, and the TCRdb table lists in-frame clones only, not all of them. This repertoire shows several thousand clones, around three fifths found once; its top ten account for approximately 9.8%. Overall study results and limits: The authors considered this approach unsuitable for unbiased detection of gliadin-specific T cells. Lamina propria and intraepithelial cell fractions may contain each other's cells. Control samples showed higher TRB and TRG clonality than intraepithelial and lamina propria samples in active celiac disease.

Sequenced input: intraepithelial lymphocytes from the gut. This receptor was obtained from a woman aged 55 to 70 with celiac disease.

This CDR3 is CASSAGGGEAFF. In DNA, the CDR3 is TGTGCCAGCAGTGCAGGGGGTGGGGAAGCTTTCTTT. The chain couples TRBV6-5 to TRBJ1-1; 7 bases align to TRBD1. The V and J ends lost 5 bases and 8 bases, in that order; junction bases with no gene match: 5. In germline, CDR1 is MNHEY, CDR2 SVGAGI. The CDR3 consists of 12 residues.